The 14 T cell receptor beta chains below were found in one sample sequenced in a study of control samples from healthy donors and cancer patients. Libraries were prepared by immunoSEQ multiplex PCR; TCRdb keeps only in-frame clonotypes and omits some of them. This sample carries about 82,000 clones, roughly 94% of them seen once, and the ten largest clones take around 4.5%. The specimen sequenced was blood. These receptors were collected from a young woman in good health.

This chain links TRBV20-1 with TRBJ2-5; D is undetermined. With 6 bases removed from V and 5 bases from J, the gap between germline ends came to 7 bases. Germline V lookup: CDR1 DFQATT, CDR2 SNEGSKA (reference sequence). The CDR3 is 10 amino acids. DNA for the CDR3: TGCAGTGCCCAGGTGGAGACCCAGTACTTC. Amino acid sequence: CSAQVETQYF.

This clone appeared once. CDR3 in DNA: TGTGCCAGCAGTTTTATTAGGAGGATGAACACTGAAGCTTTCTTT. It is translated as CASSFIRRMNTEAFF. The V call is TRBV28, the J call TRBJ1-1; D not resolved. Germline values: CDR1 MDHEN, CDR2 SYDVKM. There are 15 residues in the CDR3. V lost 3 bases, J lost 0 bases, and 11 bases lay in between.

J is TRBJ1-2 and V is TRBV19, with 12 nucleotides matching TRBD1. Per germline, CDR1 LNHDA and CDR2 SQIVND (reference sequence). J was trimmed by 3 bases and V by 4 bases; bases with no gene match: 3. The length of the CDR3 is 15 residues. CDR3 loop: CASSRDRGRDYGYTF. CDR3 bases: TGTGCCAGTAGTAGGGACAGGGGGCGAGACTATGGCTACACCTTC.

This sequence joins TRBV24-1 and TRBJ1-2, with TRBD1 as a possible D gene (5 bases). V gave up 5 bases and J gave up 2 bases, with 14 bases separating them. Per germline, CDR1 KGHDR and CDR2 SFDVKD. The CDR3 covers 15 residues. The CDR3 sequence is CATSVPRGQNYGYTF. CDR3 bases: TGTGCCACCAGTGTCCCGCGAGGACAAAACTATGGCTACACCTTC.

The V call is TRBV15, the J call TRBJ1-2; D gene unclear. From germline, CDR1 is LNHNV and CDR2 YYDKDF (reference sequence). The CDR3 sequence is 16 residues long. The V end was cut by 0 bases, the J end by 2 bases, with 13 bases between. The CDR3 spells CATSRDFEGSNYGYTF. CDR3 DNA: TGTGCCACCAGCAGAGACTTCGAGGGATCCAACTATGGCTACACCTTC.

The chain couples TRBV15 to TRBJ2-3, with 15 bases aligning to TRBD2. Germline V gives CDR1 LNHNV, CDR2 YYDKDF (reference sequence). After removal of 0 bases from V and 14 bases from J, the junction contained 6 bases not matched to a gene. The CDR3 length is 15 residues. The CDR3 spells CATSRDRTSGRARYF. The CDR3 DNA reads TGTGCCACCAGCAGAGATCGGACTAGCGGGAGGGCCAGGTATTTT. The full variable domain, its missing parts supplied by reference TRBV15 and TRBJ2-3, is DAMVIQNPRYQVTQFGKPVTLSCSQTLNHNVMYWYQQKSSQAPKLLFHYYDKDFNNEADTPDNFQSRRPNTSFCFLDIRSPGLGDTAMYLCATSRDRTSGRARYFGPGTRLTVL.

This rearrangement joins TRBV18 to TRBJ1-2; D remains ambiguous. Germline lookup yields CDR1 KGHSH and CDR2 LQKENI. Trimming shortened V by 7 bases and J by 5 bases, and 17 bases separated the two germline ends. This CDR3 is built from 14 residues. CDR3 sequence reads: CASLPSGYYYGYTF. The CDR3 coding sequence is TGTGCCAGCTTACCCTCGGGTTATTATTATGGCTACACCTTC. The whole variable domain, remainder taken from reference TRBV18 and TRBJ1-2, is NAGVMQNPRHLVRRRGQEARLRCSPMKGHSHVYWYRQLPEEGLKFMVYLQKENIIDESGMPKERFSAEFPKEGPSILRIQQVVRGDSAAYFCASLPSGYYYGYTFGSGTRLTVV.

The J gene is TRBJ2-5, the V gene TRBV19; the match to TRBD2 covers 9 bases. J lost 7 bases, V lost 6 bases, and 6 bases had no gene match. The CDR3 is made up of 13 amino acids. Germline lookup yields CDR1 LNHDA and CDR2 SQIVND (reference sequence). The CDR3 DNA is TGTGCCAGTAGCAGGACTAGCGAGGGGACCCAGTACTTC. Encoded protein: CASSRTSEGTQYF. The variable domain in full, completed from reference TRBV19 and TRBJ2-5, reads DGGITQSPKYLFRKEGQNVTLSCEQNLNHDAMYWYRQDPGQGLRLIYYSQIVNDFQKGDIAEGYSVSREKKESFPLTVTSAQKNPTAFYLCASSRTSEGTQYFGPGTRLLVL.

This rearrangement joins TRBV4-2 to TRBJ1-2; D gene uncertain. Trimming took 5 bases from V and 0 from J, leaving 13 bases between them. The CDR3 runs to 15 residues. Germline CDR1 reads LGHNA; CDR2 reads YNFKEQ. CDR3 DNA sequence: TGTGCCAGCAGCAACAACGTAGAACCTAACTATGGCTACACCTTC. Translating it yields CASSNNVEPNYGYTF.

This clone was seen once. This chain uses TRBV10-3 with TRBJ1-6; D not certain. The CDR3 covers 12 residues. The ends were cut back, 3 bases at V and 9 bases at J, with 6 bases in the middle. Germline CDR1 reads ENHRY; CDR2 reads SYGVKD. The chain's CDR3 is CAISDWGSPLHF. CDR3 bases: TGTGCCATCAGTGATTGGGGTTCACCCCTCCACTTT.

CDR3 residues: CASSLVPRGANNEQFF. CDR3 nucleotide sequence: TGTGCCAGCAGCTTAGTTCCTCGGGGCGCGAACAATGAGCAGTTCTTC. The chain carries TRBV11-3 and TRBJ2-1; D tentatively fits TRBD1 or TRBD2 (5 bases each). There are 16 residues in the CDR3. CDR1 is SGHNT, CDR2 YENEEA, per germline. V lost 1 base and J 5 bases, leaving 15 bases between the germline ends.

This rearrangement joins TRBV27 to TRBJ1-1; tentative D call: TRBD1 (6 bases). Germline CDR1 MNHEY, CDR2 SMNVEV (reference sequence). V was clipped by 5 bases and J by 6 bases, with 16 bases between them. CDR3 length: 14 amino acids. In DNA form, the CDR3 reads TGTGCCAGCAGTCCCAACAGGGAGAGCGCTGAAGCTTTCTTT. Protein product: CASSPNRESAEAFF.

J is TRBJ1-1 and V is TRBV7-9, with a possible D match to TRBD1 (6 bases). Germline assignment: CDR1 SEHNR and CDR2 FQNEAQ (reference sequence). Trimming left V 2 bases short and J 7 bases short, with 14 bases between. This CDR3 contains 14 residues. The CDR3 spells CASSLTRQEDEAFF. The CDR3 DNA is TGTGCCAGCAGCTTAACGCGACAGGAAGATGAAGCTTTCTTT.

The chain has TRBV5-1 and TRBJ2-1; D is unclear. CDR1 and CDR2 (germline): SGHRS, YFSETQ. The CDR3 totals 13 residues. With 1 base removed from V and 5 bases from J, the gap between germline ends came to 7 bases. CDR3 amino acids: CASSLYLNNEQFF. In DNA form, the CDR3 reads TGCGCCAGCAGCTTGTATCTCAACAATGAGCAGTTCTTC.